This T cell receptor beta chain comes out of a study of CXCR3-negative and CXCR3-positive naive CD8 T cells. CD45RO-CCR7+CD27+CD95- expression identified naive CD8+ T cells. Via 5' RACE with UMI labels, TRB cDNA libraries were prepared. TCRdb processed the 5' RACE reads again and assigns one entry to each CDR3 protein, with no DNA. The sample holds approximately 100,000 distinct CDR3 sequences. Findings of the study overall: Greater hydrophobicity was found in TRB CDR3s of CXCR3-positive naive cells than of CXCR3-negative naive cells.

The CDR3 loop spans 14 amino acids. Germline V lookup: CDR1 SEHNR, CDR2 FQNEAQ (reference sequence). In the case of this clonotype: Its specificity is unknown.

The gene calls are TRBV7-9 and TRBJ2-7; lacking DNA, the TRBD2 call made by TCRdb goes unchecked. Sequenced: naive CXCR3+ CD8+ T cells from blood. Subset in this sample: CD45RO-CCR7+CD27+CD95- naive CD8+ T cells expressing CXCR3 (TNR3+). The sequence was collected from a human donor in good health. Some clones in this sample may be carry-over from other donors' samples. This chain's CDR3 is CASSPKALPYEQYF.